This T cell receptor beta chain stems from a study of T cell changes during pregnancy in multiple sclerosis. Profiling relied on immunoSEQ multiplex PCR, and the TCRdb table lists in-frame clones only, not all of them. The table has roughly 80,000 clones, approximately 92% seen once. In germline, CDR1 is MDHEN, CDR2 SYDVKM. CDR3 length: 14 amino acids. V lost 6 bases, J lost 6 bases, and 15 bases lay in between. The clonotype comes from a female donor with multiple sclerosis, enrolled in a pregnancy study. This sequence joins TRBV28 and TRBJ1-5; D is undetermined. Source: peripheral blood, taken in the first trimester of pregnancy. CDR3 coding DNA: TGTGCCAGCAGGACCCCCACCCGGAGTCAGCCCCAGCATTTT. It encodes CASRTPTRSQPQHF.